The 17 T cell receptor beta chains reported below all come from one sample, sequenced in a study of human T cells and chemical hapten exposure. TCRdb used MiXCR to reprocess the RACE reads, holding one entry per CDR3 protein. This sample has 80,000 to 95,000 distinct CDR3 sequences, with roughly 9.6% found just once. Time point specified: patch test 2, 6 weeks after DPC sensitization. Described treatment: therapeutic diphenylcyclopropenone sensitization with weekly scalp DPC. Specimen: whole blood, collected in connection with sensitization to the hapten diphenylcyclopropenone (DPC). The receptors here all came from a man between 35 and 55 years old with alopecia areata. Some clones in this sample may be carry-over from other donors' samples.

In its sample, this clonotype was seen many times. The rearrangement links TRBV7-6 to TRBJ2-3; 10 bases are a match to TRBD2. Germline CDR1 and CDR2: SGHVS and FNYEAQ. Trimming at V came to 3 bases and at J to 2 bases, leaving 20 bases not matched to a gene. CDR3 length: 21 amino acids. The CDR3 DNA reads TGTGCCAGCAGCTTTAGCGCCCGGGGTAGCGGGAGGACCTCCCCCACAGATACGCAGTATTTT. Its protein product is CASSFSARGSGRTSPTDTQYF. The whole variable domain, filled in from reference TRBV7-6 and TRBJ2-3, reads GAGVSQSPRYKVTKRGQDVALRCDPISGHVSLYWYRQALGQGPEFLTYFNYEAQQDKSGLPNDRFSAERPEGSISTLTIQRTEQRDSAMYRCASSFSARGSGRTSPTDTQYFGPGTRLTVL.

This clonotype was counted only a few times. In nucleotides, the CDR3 is TGTGCCAGCAGCGAAAACTATGGCTACACCTTC. It is translated as CASSENYGYTF. The chain links TRBV7-2 to TRBJ1-2; D gene unclear. The CDR3 spans 11 residues. Germline V gene data show CDR1 as SGHTA and CDR2 as FQGNSA. The V end was cut by 5 bases, the J end by 2 bases, with 3 bases between.

DNA for the CDR3: TGTGCCAGCAGTTCAGGTTCGGGACAGGGGAGAGGAGCTTTCTTT. This codes for CASSSGSGQGRGAFF. The gene calls are TRBV27 and TRBJ1-1, with 10 bases matching TRBD1. The CDR3 spans 15 residues. Germline-derived CDR1 and CDR2 are MNHEY and SMNVEV (reference sequence). J was trimmed by 10 bases and V by 4 bases; bases with no gene match: 12.

V usage is TRBV7-2 and J usage is TRBJ2-3, with 10 bases identical to TRBD2. V trimming: 5 bases; J trimming: 11 bases; junction bases outside the gene matches: 7. Germline assignment: CDR1 SGHTA and CDR2 FQGNSA. This CDR3 is 13 amino acids long. In DNA, the CDR3 is TGTGCCAGCAGCCCTATCAGCGGGGGGGGGCAGTATTTT. Amino acids: CASSPISGGGQYF.

The chain carries TRBV7-2 and TRBJ2-2; perhaps TRBD1 as D (6 bases). V lost 1 base and J lost 2, with 11 bases in between. The CDR3 is 16 residues long. Germline loops: CDR1 SGHTA, CDR2 FQGNSA. DNA for the CDR3: TGTGCCAGCAGCTTAGTTGGGGGCAGAAACACCGGGGAGCTGTTTTTT. Translating it yields CASSLVGGRNTGELFF.

This clonotype was observed a few times. The chain is built from TRBV20-1 and TRBJ1-5; D remains unclear. Trimming cost V 6 bases and J 4 bases, with 16 bases left between them. The CDR3 has 14 amino acids. The V gene's germline CDR1 is DFQATT and CDR2 SNEGSKA (reference sequence). The CDR3: CSAPPGGWNQPQHF. The CDR3 coding sequence is TGCAGTGCCCCCCCTGGAGGGTGGAATCAGCCCCAGCATTTT.

This clonotype has at least ten counts. The chain carries TRBV5-4 and TRBJ2-1; TRBD2 matches 10 bases. This CDR3 has 15 amino acids. Germline V gene data show CDR1 as SGHNT and CDR2 as YYREEE (reference sequence). V was clipped by 4 bases and J by 4 bases; unmatched bases: 5. The DNA of the CDR3 is TGTGCCAGCAGCGAGGGACTAGCGTCGTACAATGAGCAGTTCTTC. This translates into CASSEGLASYNEQFF.

This clonotype appeared once. The chain uses TRBV11-2 and TRBJ2-3, with 8 bases that match TRBD1. Looked up from germline, CDR1 is SGHAT and CDR2 is FQNNGV. The CDR3 runs to 17 residues. The trim removed 0 bases at V and 6 bases at J, leaving 11 bases unmatched. CDR3 region: CASSLEVAGQGGDTQYF. CDR3 nucleotides: TGTGCCAGCAGCTTAGAAGTGGCTGGACAGGGCGGGGATACGCAGTATTTT.

This clonotype was observed a handful of times. V and J are TRBV6-2 or TRBV6-3 and TRBJ2-1; the D is unclear. V gave up 4 bases and J gave up 8 bases, with 6 bases separating them. Germline CDR1 is MNHEY and CDR2 is SVGEGT. This CDR3 has 11 amino acids. Here the CDR3 reads CASSWRDEQFF. DNA of the CDR3: TGTGCCAGCAGTTGGCGCGATGAGCAGTTCTTC.

The genes are TRBV10-3 and TRBJ2-1; 9 nucleotides match TRBD2. J lost 4 bases, V lost 4 bases, and 2 bases had no gene match. Germline-derived CDR1 and CDR2 are ENHRY and SYGVKD. The CDR3 is 14 residues long. CDR3 in DNA: TGTGCCATCAGTGTGCGGGAGGGATACAATGAGCAGTTCTTC. It translates to CAISVREGYNEQFF.

The V gene is TRBV7-2, the J gene TRBJ2-3; 8 bases agree with TRBD1. Germline values: CDR1 SGHTA, CDR2 FQGNSA. J lost 2 bases, V lost 3 bases, and 4 bases had no gene match. The CDR3 spans 15 residues. The CDR3 region has the DNA TGTGCCAGCAGCTTCAAACAGGGGGACACAGATACGCAGTATTTT. It codes for CASSFKQGDTDTQYF.

This clonotype was picked up a small number of times. This sequence joins TRBV20-1 and TRBJ2-3, with TRBD1 as a possible D gene (6 bases). The CDR3 runs to 11 residues. V lost 6 bases and J lost 8, with 12 bases in between. The germline V gene encodes CDR1 DFQATT and CDR2 SNEGSKA (reference sequence). CDR3 amino acids: CSAPVGATQYF. The DNA of the CDR3 is TGCAGTGCCCCGGTGGGGGCTACGCAGTATTTT.

The V call is TRBV6-2 or TRBV6-3, the J call TRBJ1-1, with D tentatively TRBD1 (6 bases). This CDR3 region has 15 residues. V was clipped by 4 bases and J by 1 base, with 13 bases between them. CDR1 is MNHEY and CDR2 is SVGEGT in the germline V gene. The CDR3 DNA sequence: TGTGCCAGCAGTTTCACCGGACAGCCGAACACTGAAGCTTTCTTT. Amino acids: CASSFTGQPNTEAFF.

Here the CDR3 DNA reads TGCAGCGCTCCCCAGGGGTCGCATGAGACCCAGTACTTC. Protein: CSAPQGSHETQYF. The chain carries TRBV29-1 and TRBJ2-5; tentative D call: TRBD1 (6 bases). The germline CDR1 and CDR2 sequences are SQVTM and ANQGSEA. The length of the CDR3 is 13 residues. Trimming shortened V by 7 bases and J by 5 bases, and 17 bases separated the two germline ends. Full variable domain (remainder filled in from reference TRBV29-1 and TRBJ2-5): SAVISQKPSRDICQRGTSLTIQCQVDSQVTMMFWYRQQPGQSLTLIATANQGSEATYESGFVIDKFPISRPNLTFSTLTVSNMSPEDSSIYLCSAPQGSHETQYFGPGTRLLVL.

The V gene is TRBV5-1, the J gene TRBJ1-1; no clear D gene. Trimming took off 3 bases at V and 0 bases at J, with 15 bases between the two ends. This CDR3 contains 16 residues. Germline V gives CDR1 SGHRS, CDR2 YFSETQ. CDR3 amino acids: CASSSGVGIMNTEAFF. DNA for the CDR3: TGCGCCAGCAGCTCCGGCGTAGGGATCATGAACACTGAAGCTTTCTTT. Using reference TRBV5-1 and TRBJ1-1 for the parts outside the CDR3, the full variable domain is KAGVTQTPRYLIKTRGQQVTLSCSPISGHRSVSWYQQTPGQGLQFLFEYFSETQRNKGNFPGRFSGRQFSNSRSEMNVSTLELGDSALYLCASSSGVGIMNTEAFFGQGTRLTVV.

This clonotype was seen more than once but under ten times. The J gene is TRBJ2-2, the V gene TRBV7-2; D call uncertain. With 0 bases removed from V and 1 base from J, the gap between germline ends came to 3 bases. CDR1 SGHTA and CDR2 FQGNSA come from the germline V gene. The CDR3 length is 14 residues. The CDR3 sequence is CASSLAGNTGELFF. In nucleotides, the CDR3 is TGTGCCAGCAGCTTAGCGGGGAACACCGGGGAGCTGTTTTTT.

This clonotype occurred a few times. The V gene is TRBV5-1, the J gene TRBJ2-3; TRBD2 aligns across 8 bases. CDR1 and CDR2 from the germline V gene are SGHRS and YFSETQ. V lost 4 bases to trimming and J lost 1 base; unmatched junction nucleotides: 5. There are 15 residues in the CDR3. CDR3 region: CASSLLTSGTDTQYF. In DNA, the CDR3 is TGCGCCAGCAGCCTCCTGACTAGCGGCACAGATACGCAGTATTTT.